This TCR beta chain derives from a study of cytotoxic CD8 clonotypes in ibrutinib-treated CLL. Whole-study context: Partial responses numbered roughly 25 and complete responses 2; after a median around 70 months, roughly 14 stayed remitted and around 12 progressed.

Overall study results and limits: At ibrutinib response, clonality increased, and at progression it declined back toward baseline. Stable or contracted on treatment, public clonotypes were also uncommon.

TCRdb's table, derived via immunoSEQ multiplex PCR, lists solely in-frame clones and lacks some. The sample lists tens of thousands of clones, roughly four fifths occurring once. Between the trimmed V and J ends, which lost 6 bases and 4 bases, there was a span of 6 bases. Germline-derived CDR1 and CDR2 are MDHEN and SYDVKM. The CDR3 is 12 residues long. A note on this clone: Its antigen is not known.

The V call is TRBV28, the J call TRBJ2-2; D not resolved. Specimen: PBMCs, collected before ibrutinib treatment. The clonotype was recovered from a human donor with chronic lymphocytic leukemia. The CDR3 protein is CASRILTGELFF. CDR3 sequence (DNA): TGTGCCAGCAGAATACTCACCGGGGAGCTGTTTTTT.